The next 22 T cell receptor beta chains were all read from a single sample in a study of CD8 T cells in ankylosing spondylitis. TCRdb recomputed calls from the 5' RACE reads with MiXCR, one row per CDR3 protein. Here the sample spans hundreds of thousands of distinct CDR3 sequences, 20% being singletons. The sequencing input was blood, either unsorted or a sorted T cell fraction (not recorded which). All receptors come from a male donor with ankylosing spondylitis or in good health (not recorded which).

This clonotype came up a few times. This chain links TRBV20-1 with TRBJ2-3; TRBD2 is a possible D gene (6 bases). Germline CDR1 is DFQATT and CDR2 is SNEGSKA (reference sequence). V lost 3 bases, J lost 6 bases, and 19 bases lay in between. The CDR3 is 15 residues long. CDR3 in amino acids: CSARGPSETLDTQYF. CDR3 sequence (DNA): TGCAGTGCTAGGGGCCCTAGCGAGACCCTGGATACGCAGTATTTT.

V gene TRBV20-1 combines with J gene TRBJ2-7; 7 bases agree with TRBD1. In germline, CDR1 is DFQATT, CDR2 SNEGSKA (reference sequence). V dropped 1 base and J dropped 6; count of bases not matched to a gene: 9. The CDR3 consists of 14 residues. CDR3: CSARAPDRAREQYV. CDR3 nucleotides: TGCAGTGCTAGAGCTCCTGACAGGGCCCGCGAGCAGTACGTC.

The V call is TRBV9, the J call TRBJ2-7; possibly TRBD2 for D (6 bases). Germline loops: CDR1 SGDLS, CDR2 YYNGEE. The CDR3 has 16 amino acids. Trimming stripped 0 bases from V and 4 bases from J, with 17 bases between. CDR3 DNA sequence: TGTGCCAGCAGCGTAGTAGGGACTGTGAAAATTTACGAGCAGTACGTC. Encoded protein: CASSVVGTVKIYEQYV.

This clonotype was counted ten times or more. This chain connects TRBV5-1 to TRBJ2-5; the match to TRBD1 covers 8 bases. CDR1 is SGHRS and CDR2 is YFSETQ in the germline V gene. This CDR3 has 15 amino acids. Germline trimming cut 6 bases from V and 2 bases from J; bases unmatched to any gene: 9. As DNA, the CDR3 is TGCGCCAGCACCCGGACAGGGCCGGAACAAGAGACCCAGTACTTC. Protein product: CASTRTGPEQETQYF. The variable domain in full, completed from reference TRBV5-1 and TRBJ2-5, reads KAGVTQTPRYLIKTRGQQVTLSCSPISGHRSVSWYQQTPGQGLQFLFEYFSETQRNKGNFPGRFSGRQFSNSRSEMNVSTLELGDSALYLCASTRTGPEQETQYFGPGTRLLVL.

Only a few counts were recorded for this clonotype. This chain uses TRBV29-1 with TRBJ1-4; 7 positions match TRBD1. The ends lost 6 bases at V and 5 bases at J; junction bases unmatched: 6. The CDR3 contains 13 residues. Germline V lookup: CDR1 SQVTM, CDR2 ANQGSEA. CDR3 residues: CSVGTVQNEKLFF. CDR3 bases: TGCAGCGTAGGGACAGTTCAGAATGAAAAACTGTTTTTT.

J is TRBJ2-1 and V is TRBV20-1, with 13 positions matching TRBD2. Germline V gives CDR1 DFQATT, CDR2 SNEGSKA (reference sequence). This CDR3 has 17 residues. Trimming at V came to 0 bases and at J to 8 bases, leaving 10 bases not matched to a gene. CDR3 DNA sequence: TGCAGTGCTAGAGACATACGGGGACTAGCGGGAATACATGAGCAGTTCTTC. It translates to CSARDIRGLAGIHEQFF.

There are a few counts of this clonotype. The CDR3 region has the DNA TGCAGCGTTGGGCAAACAGGGTTGGTCAGCCCGACCACTGAAGCTTTCTTT. Its translation is CSVGQTGLVSPTTEAFF. The gene calls are TRBV29-1 and TRBJ1-1, with D possibly being TRBD1 (6 bases). V lost 4 bases and J lost 4, with 25 bases in between. The CDR3 covers 17 residues. Germline V gives CDR1 SQVTM, CDR2 ANQGSEA.

This clonotype was recorded a few times. The chain employs TRBV12-3 or TRBV12-4 and TRBJ1-6; D may be TRBD1 (5 bases). Trimming took 5 bases from V and 2 from J, leaving 13 bases between them. The CDR3 consists of 16 residues. This CDR3 reads CASSVDRLAYNSPLHF. The CDR3, as DNA: TGTGCCAGCAGTGTCGACAGATTGGCCTATAATTCACCCCTCCACTTT.

J is TRBJ2-3 and V is TRBV28, with TRBD2 matching 14 bases. CDR1 is MDHEN and CDR2 is SYDVKM in the germline V gene. The CDR3 loop spans 18 amino acids. V gave up 7 bases and J gave up 0 bases; unmatched junction bases: 9. CDR3 protein: CASTPGTSGGSSTDTQYF. The DNA of the CDR3 is TGTGCCAGCACCCCCGGGACTAGCGGGGGCTCGAGCACAGATACGCAGTATTTT.

The gene calls are TRBV5-1 and TRBJ2-2, with D perhaps TRBD1 (6 bases). The CDR3 runs 18 residues. The germline V gene encodes CDR1 SGHRS and CDR2 YFSETQ. Trimming left V 4 bases short and J 0 bases short, with 19 bases between. CDR3: CASSLAPRQDSNTGELFF. The CDR3 region has the DNA TGCGCCAGCAGCCTGGCGCCTAGACAGGATTCGAACACCGGGGAGCTGTTTTTT.

J is TRBJ2-1 and V is TRBV14; D unclear. The CDR3 loop spans 14 amino acids. The V gene lost 6 bases and the J gene lost 7 bases, with 16 bases spanning the gap. Germline CDR1 and CDR2: SGHDN and FVKESK. The chain's CDR3 is CASRAPEVRNEQFF. CDR3 sequence (DNA): TGTGCCAGCAGAGCCCCCGAGGTACGGAATGAGCAGTTCTTC.

This clonotype rates as medium-sized. This chain connects TRBV20-1 to TRBJ2-3; D is ambiguous. V gave up 0 bases and J gave up 4 bases, with 2 bases separating them. The germline CDR1 and CDR2 sequences are DFQATT and SNEGSKA (reference sequence). This CDR3 comprises 11 residues. The CDR3 loop reads CSARDPDTQYF. As DNA, the CDR3 is TGCAGTGCTAGAGATCCAGATACGCAGTATTTT.

This clonotype was detected a few times. This chain connects TRBV6-1 to TRBJ2-2; 7 nucleotides match TRBD2. The CDR3 loop spans 18 amino acids. Germline values: CDR1 MNHNS, CDR2 SASEGT. V dropped 0 bases and J dropped 5; count of bases not matched to a gene: 12. The CDR3 DNA reads as TGTGCCAGCAGTGAAGCGATCCCTTCGCGGGAGAGGACCGGGGAGCTGTTTTTT. This encodes CASSEAIPSRERTGELFF.

This clonotype came up once. The rearrangement links TRBV27 to TRBJ2-7; 9 bases match TRBD1. The CDR3 length is 14 residues. Germline-derived CDR1 and CDR2 are MNHEY and SMNVEV (reference sequence). The CDR3 DNA reads as TGTGCCAGCAAGGACAGGGGAAGCTCCCACGAGCAGTACGTC. Its protein is CASKDRGSSHEQYV.

The chain employs TRBV9 and TRBJ2-2; maybe TRBD1 (6 bases). The CDR3 covers 19 residues. Germline CDR1 reads SGDLS; CDR2 reads YYNGEE. V was shortened by 3 bases and J by 2 bases, with 23 bases between the two germline ends. This chain's CDR3 is CASSEKNRRGTPNTGELFF. CDR3 DNA sequence: TGTGCCAGCAGCGAAAAAAATCGAAGAGGGACACCTAACACCGGGGAGCTGTTTTTT.

V is TRBV12-3 or TRBV12-4 and J is TRBJ2-1; 8 bases are a match to TRBD1. This CDR3 contains 13 residues. The V and J ends lost 6 bases and 6 bases, in that order; junction bases with no gene match: 4. In DNA, the CDR3 is TGTGCCAGCAGGTCCACAGGGGGCAATGAGCAGTTCTTC. Protein: CASRSTGGNEQFF.

This clonotype occurred a few times. The chain joins TRBV5-1 to TRBJ2-5; 7 positions agree with TRBD1. The germline gives CDR1 SGHRS, CDR2 YFSETQ. V lost 4 bases to trimming and J lost 3 bases; unmatched junction nucleotides: 9. The CDR3 is 15 residues long. The CDR3 DNA reads as TGCGCCAGCAGCCCAACAAAGACAGGGAAAGAGACCCAGTACTTC. Protein: CASSPTKTGKETQYF.

This clonotype has more than one count but fewer than ten. Here the CDR3 reads CASSQLESVDRYTF. The CDR3 DNA reads as TGCGCCAGCAGCCAGCTGGAGTCTGTCGATCGCTACACCTTC. V and J are TRBV4-1 and TRBJ1-2; D remains ambiguous. This CDR3 region has 14 residues. V was pared by 3 bases and J by 9 bases, with 17 bases between. Germline CDR1 is MGHRA and CDR2 is YSYEKL.

Here the CDR3 DNA reads TGTGCCAGCAGTTACCCGACAGGAATCCCTTTCTTT. Encoded protein: CASSYPTGIPFF. This chain links TRBV6-5 with TRBJ1-1; a possible D gene is TRBD1 (6 bases). Trimming cost V 2 bases and J 12 bases, with 13 bases left between them. CDR1 MNHEY and CDR2 SVGAGI come from the germline V gene. CDR3 length equals 12 residues.

This clonotype was counted only a few times. The chain combines TRBV27 with TRBJ1-4; TRBD1 might be the D (5 bases). CDR1 is MNHEY, CDR2 SMNVEV, per germline (reference sequence). CDR3 length equals 16 residues. V was trimmed by 6 bases and J by 8 bases, leaving 22 bases between them. In DNA, the CDR3 is TGTGCCAGCAGGAAGACAGAGTCGCGACTAATGGAAAAACTGTTTTTT. Protein: CASRKTESRLMEKLFF.

This chain joins TRBV29-1 and TRBJ1-4, with no clear D. CDR3 length: 10 amino acids. The germline CDR1 and CDR2 sequences are SQVTM and ANQGSEA. Between the trimmed V and J ends, which lost 7 bases and 8 bases, there was a span of 8 bases. The chain's CDR3 is CSALWEKLFF. The CDR3 DNA reads as TGCAGCGCGCTGTGGGAAAAACTGTTTTTT.

The V and J genes are TRBV20-1 and TRBJ1-5; 10 bases line up with TRBD1. V lost 0 bases, J lost 4 bases, and 6 bases stayed unmatched. The germline gives CDR1 DFQATT, CDR2 SNEGSKA (reference sequence). The CDR3 extends over 16 amino acids. The CDR3 is CSARERRDRGNQPQHF. The CDR3 bases are TGCAGTGCTAGAGAGAGAAGGGACAGGGGTAATCAGCCCCAGCATTTT.